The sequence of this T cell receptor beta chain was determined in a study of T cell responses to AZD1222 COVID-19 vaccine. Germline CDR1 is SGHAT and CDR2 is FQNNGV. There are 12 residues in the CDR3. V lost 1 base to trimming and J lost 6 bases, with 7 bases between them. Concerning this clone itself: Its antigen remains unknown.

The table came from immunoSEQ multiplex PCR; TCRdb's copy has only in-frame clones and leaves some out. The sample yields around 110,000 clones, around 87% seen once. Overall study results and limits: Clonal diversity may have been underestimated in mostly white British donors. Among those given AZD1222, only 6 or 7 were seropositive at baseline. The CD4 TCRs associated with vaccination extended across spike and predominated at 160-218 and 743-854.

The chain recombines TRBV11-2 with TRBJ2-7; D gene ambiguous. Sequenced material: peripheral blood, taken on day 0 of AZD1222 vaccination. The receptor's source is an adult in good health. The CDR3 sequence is CASSLGLAEQYF. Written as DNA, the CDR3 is TGTGCCAGCAGCTTAGGCCTCGCCGAGCAGTACTTC.